Presented here are 7 T cell receptor beta chains from one specimen sequenced in a study of CD8+CD57+ T cells in acquired aplastic anemia. For CDR3 and TCR beta VDJ profiling, genomic DNA was the template used. TCRdb re-called the reads through MiXCR, storing one row per CDR3 protein. The sample has around 400,000 distinct CDR3 sequences, 65% to 80% seen once. Sequencing used sorted CD4+, CD8+, or CD8+CD57+ T cells (not recorded which) from PBMCs. The receptors were gathered from a human donor in good health, serving as a control.

This clonotype was detected only a few times. A much bigger clone sits one base away, suggesting this may be a read error. The chain links TRBV12-3 or TRBV12-4 to TRBJ2-3, with D possibly matching TRBD2 (6 bases). V was trimmed by 5 bases and J by 4 bases, leaving 25 bases between them. The CDR3 consists of 18 residues. The CDR3 DNA follows: TGTGCCAGCAGTCCAACCACCCCTCGGCGGGGAGGCGCAGATACGCAGTATTTT. This sequence encodes CASSPTTPRRGGADTQYF.

This sequence joins TRBV7-6 and TRBJ2-2, with 9 bases aligning to TRBD2. The trim removed 5 bases at V and 17 bases at J, leaving 18 bases unmatched. CDR1 is SGHVS and CDR2 is FNYEAQ in the germline V gene. CDR3 size: 15 residues. CDR3 protein: CASSARGGIEQYFFF. The CDR3 nucleotides read TGTGCCAGCAGCGCGCGGGGGGGTATCGAGCAGTACTTCTTTTTT.

This clonotype was observed many times. The rearrangement joins TRBV5-6 to TRBJ1-5; 7 nucleotides match TRBD1. The germline V gene encodes CDR1 SGHDT and CDR2 YYEEEE. The CDR3 extends over 15 amino acids. V dropped 4 bases and J dropped 1; count of bases not matched to a gene: 5. The CDR3 protein is CASSALGQSNQPQHF. The CDR3 DNA is TGTGCCAGCAGCGCCTTGGGACAGAGCAATCAGCCCCAGCATTTT.

With regard to this clonotype: The junction departs from germline at one end; a sequencing error may be responsible. The gene calls are TRBV7-2 and TRBJ1-4; no definite D call. The CDR3 has 15 amino acids. Germline CDR1 SGHTA, CDR2 FQGNSA. CDR3: CATQMFRGYNETLFF. In DNA, the CDR3 is TGTGCCACACAAATGTTCAGAGGTTATAATGAAACACTGTTTTTT.

Note on this clonotype: The final CDR3 position lacks the conserved phenylalanine or tryptophan, pointing to a likely read error. This rearrangement joins TRBV7-3 to TRBJ1-5; possible D gene TRBD1, 6 bases. The CDR3 is 13 residues long. Germline V lookup: CDR1 SGHTA, CDR2 FQGTGA. CDR3 in amino acids: CASGRGNNRPQHC. The CDR3 DNA follows: TGTGCCAGCGGCAGGGGCAACAATCGGCCCCAGCATTGT.

This clonotype was seen a few times. This chain uses TRBV27 with TRBJ2-7, with 7 nucleotides matching TRBD2. The CDR3 is made up of 15 amino acids. Per the germline V gene, CDR1 is MNHEY and CDR2 is SMNVEV (reference sequence). The J segment lost 2 bases and the V segment lost 2 bases, leaving 6 bases of the junction unmatched. This CDR3 reads CASSLTRGGTYEQYF. CDR3 bases: TGTGCCAGCAGTTTAACTAGGGGAGGGACCTACGAGCAGTACTTC.

This clonotype appeared once. J is TRBJ2-5 and V is TRBV29-1; D is undetermined. Germline V gene data show CDR1 as SQVTM and CDR2 as ANQGSEA. Trimming removed 4 bases from V and 1 base from J, with 10 bases in between. The length of the CDR3 is 13 residues. The DNA for the CDR3 is TGCAGCGTTGCACAGTTAAGCCAAGAGACCCAGTACTTC. Its protein product is CSVAQLSQETQYF. The variable domain in full, completed from reference TRBV29-1 and TRBJ2-5, reads SAVISQKPSRDICQRGTSLTIQCQVDSQVTMMFWYRQQPGQSLTLIATANQGSEATYESGFVIDKFPISRPNLTFSTLTVSNMSPEDSSIYLCSVAQLSQETQYFGPGTRLLVL.